The clone carrying this TCR beta chain was counted ten times or more. What it binds is not known. V shed 3 bases and J shed 3 bases, with 12 bases lying between them. Germline loops: CDR1 SGHRS, CDR2 YFSETQ. This CDR3 region has 14 residues. From 5'RACE with constant-segment primers came TCR alpha and TCR beta cDNA libraries that carried sample barcodes and UMIs. TCRdb reprocessed the 5' RACE reads with MiXCR, giving one entry per CDR3 protein. The table has approximately 45,000 distinct CDR3 sequences, about 6.8% seen once; the top ten hold 0.79%. The data derive from a study of T-cell memory formation after mild COVID-19. As for the study in general: TCR clusters showed largely donor specificity.

The study's findings and limits: CD4+ bias marked clones expanding day 15 to 37, unlike balanced contracting clones. Shrinking CD4+ clones were chiefly CM and EM; CD8+ ones were chiefly EMRA.

Input material: PBMCs or a T cell subset sorted from them (not recorded which). This TCR was sampled from an adult who had mild COVID-19 (a few samples of this study predate the infection). Cell type and time point are not known. V and J are TRBV5-1 and TRBJ2-5, with D tentatively TRBD1 (5 bases). The DNA of the CDR3 is TGCGCCAGCAGCTCCAGGGCGAGGAAAGAGACCCAGTACTTC. Translated, it gives CASSSRARKETQYF.